The present T cell receptor beta chain was sequenced within a study of shared clonotypes between healthy human individuals. Study-level information: The study used three CD4 naive, three CD4 memory, two CD8 naive and one CD8 memory plate per donor. Study-wide results and caveats: Several donors shared approximately 5% of their naive CD4 clonotypes.

Authors' methods: Filtering was not the same, since immunoSEQ gave junction-only sequences without quality scores. TCRdb keeps only in-frame clones here, not all; method: immunoSEQ multiplex PCR. From that table come the V and J calls and clone size; the DNA was used to work out D and trimming. The sample holds approximately 2.5 million clones, over 85% seen once. The CDR3 totals 15 residues. Trimming stripped 6 bases from V and 4 bases from J, with 18 bases between. The germline V gene has CDR1 MDHEN and CDR2 SYDVKM. With regard to this clone: No antigen is known for it.

This sequence originates from a young man in good health. Some clones in this sample may be carry-over from other donors' samples. Sequenced: naive CD4+ T cells from PBMCs. Stated subset: CD45RA+ positively selected. The chain couples TRBV28 to TRBJ2-5, with D maybe TRBD2 (6 bases). CDR3 region: CASSIKRGSSETQYF. The CDR3 coding sequence is TGTGCCAGCAGCATTAAACGGGGGAGTTCAGAGACCCAGTACTTC.